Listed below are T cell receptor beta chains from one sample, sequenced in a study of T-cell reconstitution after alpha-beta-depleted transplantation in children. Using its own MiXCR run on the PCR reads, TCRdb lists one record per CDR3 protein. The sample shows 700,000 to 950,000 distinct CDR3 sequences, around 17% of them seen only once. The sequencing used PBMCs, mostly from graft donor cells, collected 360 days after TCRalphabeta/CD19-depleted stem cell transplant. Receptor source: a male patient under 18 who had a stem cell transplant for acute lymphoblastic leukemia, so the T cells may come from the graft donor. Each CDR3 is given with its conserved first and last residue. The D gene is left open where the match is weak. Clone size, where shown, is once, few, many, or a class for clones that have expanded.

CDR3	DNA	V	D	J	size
CASSGTGFHEQYF	TGTGCCAGCAGCGGGACAGGGTTCCATGAGCAGTACTTC	TRBV27	TRBD1	TRBJ2-7	few
CASIPGTGSDEQYF	TGTGCCAGCATTCCCGGGACAGGGTCGGACGAGCAGTACTTC	TRBV2	TRBD1	TRBJ2-7	few
CSARERPGREAFF	TGCAGTGCTAGAGAACGGCCAGGGAGGGAGGCTTTCTTT	TRBV20-1	-	TRBJ1-1	few
CATEDSAEQYF	TGTGCCACTGAAGACTCGGCCGAGCAGTACTTC	TRBV24-1	-	TRBJ2-7	many
CASSLRAPQRTSGRKRGTDTQYF	TGTGCCAGCAGTCTCCGGGCGCCACAACGGACTAGCGGGAGAAAAAGGGGCACAGATACGCAGTATTTT	TRBV6-4	TRBD2	TRBJ2-3	few
CASSLGLGAVNTGELFF	TGCGCCAGCAGCTTGGGTCTTGGGGCAGTAAACACCGGGGAGCTGTTTTTT	TRBV5-1	-	TRBJ2-2	-
CATRPDLPYEQYF	TGTGCCACCAGACCGGACCTGCCCTACGAGCAGTACTTC	TRBV24-1	-	TRBJ2-7	-
CASSQDSYSNQPQHF	TGCGCCAGCAGCCAGGACAGCTATAGCAATCAGCCCCAGCATTTT	TRBV4-1	-	TRBJ1-5	-
CASSVTFGGEQFF	TGTGCCAGCAGCGTCACCTTTGGGGGGGAGCAGTTCTTC	TRBV9	-	TRBJ2-1	many
CASSLPGRGGEETQYF	TGCGCCAGCAGCCTGCCTGGGCGGGGGGGTGAAGAGACCCAGTACTTC	TRBV5-1	TRBD2	TRBJ2-5	few
CASSQWRGRPGELFF	TGCGCCAGCAGCCAATGGAGGGGGCGCCCCGGGGAGCTGTTTTTT	TRBV4-1	-	TRBJ2-2	few
CASSYSTSGSLYEQYF	TGTGCCAGCAGTTACTCCACTAGCGGGAGTTTGTACGAGCAGTACTTC	TRBV6-5	TRBD2	TRBJ2-7	few
CSARGRTGSYEQYF	TGCAGTGCTAGAGGGCGGACAGGCTCCTACGAGCAGTACTTC	TRBV20-1	TRBD1	TRBJ2-7	few
CASSLGLQDLFNEQFF	TGTGCCAGCAGCTTGGGGCTCCAGGATCTGTTCAATGAGCAGTTCTTC	TRBV7-9	-	TRBJ2-1	-
CASSLEAGVSPYQETQYF	TGCGCCAGCAGCTTGGAAGCGGGAGTTTCCCCGTACCAAGAGACCCAGTACTTC	TRBV5-1	TRBD2	TRBJ2-5	-
CASSLELAGGLSRYQETQYF	TGCGCCAGCAGCTTGGAGCTAGCGGGAGGACTTAGCAGGTACCAAGAGACCCAGTACTTC	TRBV5-1	TRBD2	TRBJ2-5	few
CASSPRDRGLSNTEAFF	TGTGCCAGCAGTCCCCGGGACAGGGGGCTCTCGAACACTGAAGCTTTCTTT	TRBV27	TRBD1	TRBJ1-1	-
CASSLVPRLNTGELFF	TGCGCCAGCAGCTTGGTTCCCCGTTTGAACACCGGGGAGCTGTTTTTT	TRBV5-1	-	TRBJ2-2	few
CASSQDRVRANVLTF	TGTGCCAGCAGCCAAGACAGGGTGAGGGCCAACGTCCTGACTTTC	TRBV3-1	-	TRBJ2-6	-
CASSQDEAIYEQYF	TGTGCCAGCAGCCAAGATGAGGCCATCTACGAGCAGTACTTC	TRBV3-1	-	TRBJ2-7	-
CASSRGTGHYYGYTF	TGTGCCAGCAGCCGCGGCACAGGACACTACTATGGCTACACCTTC	TRBV27	-	TRBJ1-2	few
CASSLTYDRQETQYF	TGTGCCAGCAGCCTAACCTATGACAGGCAAGAGACCCAGTACTTC	TRBV7-8	-	TRBJ2-5	few
CASSSPRLEVGEKLFF	TGTGCCAGCAGCTCTCCGCGCCTGGAAGTGGGGGAAAAACTGTTTTTT	TRBV7-9	-	TRBJ1-4	few
CASSQGHSYEQYF	TGTGCCAGCAGCCAAGGGCACTCCTACGAGCAGTACTTC	TRBV4-2	-	TRBJ2-7	-
CASTPPGLAGGPRTDTQYF	TGTGCCAGCACTCCACCGGGACTAGCGGGAGGGCCGCGCACAGATACGCAGTATTTT	TRBV12-3/TRBV12-4	TRBD2	TRBJ2-3	few
CASSEWKTSGYQETQYF	TGTGCCAGCAGTGAATGGAAGACTAGCGGGTACCAAGAGACCCAGTACTTC	TRBV25-1	TRBD2	TRBJ2-5	many
CASSIWGRGGADTQYF	TGTGCCAGCAGTATTTGGGGGCGGGGGGGTGCAGATACGCAGTATTTT	TRBV12-3/TRBV12-4	TRBD2	TRBJ2-3	few
CASSLTSGRFNSYEQYF	TGCGCCAGCAGTCTGACTAGCGGGAGGTTCAACTCCTACGAGCAGTACTTC	TRBV5-1	TRBD2	TRBJ2-7	-
CASSPSEVALETQYF	TGCGCCAGCAGCCCCTCGGAAGTAGCGTTGGAGACCCAGTACTTC	TRBV4-1	-	TRBJ2-5	-
CAISDRATDTQYF	TGTGCCATCAGCGACAGGGCGACAGATACGCAGTATTTT	TRBV10-3	TRBD1	TRBJ2-3	many
CATGSSTDTQYF	TGTGCCACCGGGTCTAGCACAGATACGCAGTATTTT	TRBV24-1	-	TRBJ2-3	-
CASSLSGWSGDTGELFF	TGTGCCAGCAGTTTATCTGGTTGGTCGGGGGACACCGGGGAGCTGTTTTTT	TRBV27	-	TRBJ2-2	-
CAISPLAGGVLQETQYF	TGTGCCATCAGCCCCCTAGCGGGAGGAGTACTTCAAGAGACCCAGTACTTC	TRBV10-3	TRBD2	TRBJ2-5	few
CASSLQTGASSGANVLTF	TGTGCCAGCAGCTTGCAGACAGGGGCTAGCTCTGGGGCCAACGTCCTGACTTTC	TRBV11-2	TRBD1	TRBJ2-6	few
CATSGRTSGRSTDTQYF	TGTGCCACCAGCGGCAGGACTAGCGGGAGAAGCACAGATACGCAGTATTTT	TRBV15	TRBD2	TRBJ2-3	many
CASSQTAGVPYEQYF	TGCGCCAGCAGCCAAACAGCAGGGGTCCCCTACGAGCAGTACTTC	TRBV4-1	-	TRBJ2-7	-
CSVVQGANFGEQYF	TGCAGCGTTGTACAGGGGGCGAATTTCGGTGAGCAGTACTTC	TRBV29-1	TRBD1	TRBJ2-7	-
CASSSQRDLQETQYF	TGCGCCAGCAGCTCCCAGCGGGACTTGCAAGAGACCCAGTACTTC	TRBV5-1	TRBD2	TRBJ2-5	few
CSAPDGGLGDTGELFF	TGCAGTGCACCCGATGGGGGCCTAGGGGACACCGGGGAGCTGTTTTTT	TRBV20-1	-	TRBJ2-2	few
CASSQGYSGSGLYEQYF	TGCGCCAGCAGCCAAGGTTATAGCGGGAGTGGGCTCTACGAGCAGTACTTC	TRBV4-1	TRBD2	TRBJ2-7	-
CASSQIDSYGYTF	TGTGCCAGCAGCCAGATAGACAGTTATGGCTACACCTTC	TRBV7-9	-	TRBJ1-2	-
CASSANRTYTF	TGCGCCAGCAGCGCGAACAGGACCTACACCTTC	TRBV4-1	-	TRBJ1-2	many
CASSLLPLAGGSFDKETQYF	TGTGCCAGCAGCTTGCTCCCGCTAGCGGGAGGGTCCTTCGATAAAGAGACCCAGTACTTC	TRBV5-4	TRBD2	TRBJ2-5	many
CASSQRLAGVGWDEQFF	TGCGCCAGCAGCCAACGCCTCGCGGGAGTGGGGTGGGATGAGCAGTTCTTC	TRBV4-1	TRBD2	TRBJ2-1	few